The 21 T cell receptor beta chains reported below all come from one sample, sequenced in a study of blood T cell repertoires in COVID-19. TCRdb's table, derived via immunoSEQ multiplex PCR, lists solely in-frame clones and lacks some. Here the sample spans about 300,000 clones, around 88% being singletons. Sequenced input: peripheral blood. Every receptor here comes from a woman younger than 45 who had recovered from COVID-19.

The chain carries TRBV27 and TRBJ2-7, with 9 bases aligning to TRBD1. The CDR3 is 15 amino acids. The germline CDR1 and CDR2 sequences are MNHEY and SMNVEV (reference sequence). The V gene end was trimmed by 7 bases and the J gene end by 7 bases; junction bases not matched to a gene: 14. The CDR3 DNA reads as TGTGCCAGCACCCAAAGTAGGACAGGGGTTGGGGAGCAGTACTTC. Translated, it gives CASTQSRTGVGEQYF.

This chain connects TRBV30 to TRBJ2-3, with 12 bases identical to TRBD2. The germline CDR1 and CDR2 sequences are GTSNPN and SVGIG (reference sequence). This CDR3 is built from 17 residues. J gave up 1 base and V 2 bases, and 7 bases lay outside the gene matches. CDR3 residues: CAWSFTRTSGGTDTQYF. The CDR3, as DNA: TGTGCCTGGAGTTTTACTCGGACTAGCGGGGGCACAGATACGCAGTATTTT.

The CDR3 spells CASSTGTRGETQYF. As DNA, the CDR3 is TGTGCCAGCAGCACCGGGACTAGGGGAGAGACCCAGTACTTC. The V call is TRBV9, the J call TRBJ2-5; TRBD2 matches at 8 bases. Germline-derived CDR1 and CDR2 are SGDLS and YYNGEE. The junction had 6 bases not matched to a gene; V was cut back by 4 bases and J by 4 bases. The CDR3 extends over 14 amino acids. The full variable domain, its missing parts supplied by reference TRBV9 and TRBJ2-5, is DSGVTQTPKHLITATGQRVTLRCSPRSGDLSVYWYQQSLDQGLQFLIQYYNGEERAKGNILERFSAQQFPDLHSELNLSSLELGDSALYFCASSTGTRGETQYFGPGTRLLVL.

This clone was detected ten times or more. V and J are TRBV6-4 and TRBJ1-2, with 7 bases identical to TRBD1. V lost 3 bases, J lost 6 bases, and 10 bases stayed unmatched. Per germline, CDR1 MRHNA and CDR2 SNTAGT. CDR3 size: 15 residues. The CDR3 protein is CASSENGQVIDGYTF. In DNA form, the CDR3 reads TGTGCCAGCAGTGAGAACGGACAGGTCATTGATGGCTACACCTTC.

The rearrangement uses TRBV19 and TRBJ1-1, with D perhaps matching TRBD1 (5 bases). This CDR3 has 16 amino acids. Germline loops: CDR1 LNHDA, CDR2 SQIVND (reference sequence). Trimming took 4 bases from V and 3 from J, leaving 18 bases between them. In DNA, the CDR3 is TGTGCCAGTAGTAAGGGGACTTCCGCAGAGTACACTGAAGCTTTCTTT. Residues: CASSKGTSAEYTEAFF. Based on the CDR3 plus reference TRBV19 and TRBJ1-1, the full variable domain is DGGITQSPKYLFRKEGQNVTLSCEQNLNHDAMYWYRQDPGQGLRLIYYSQIVNDFQKGDIAEGYSVSREKKESFPLTVTSAQKNPTAFYLCASSKGTSAEYTEAFFGQGTRLTVV.

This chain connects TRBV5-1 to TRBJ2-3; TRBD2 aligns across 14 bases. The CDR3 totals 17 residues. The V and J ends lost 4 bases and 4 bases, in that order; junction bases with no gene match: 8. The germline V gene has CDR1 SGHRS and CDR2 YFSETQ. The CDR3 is CASSPMTSGGASDTQYF. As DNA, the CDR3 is TGCGCCAGCAGCCCGATGACTAGCGGGGGGGCGTCAGATACGCAGTATTTT.

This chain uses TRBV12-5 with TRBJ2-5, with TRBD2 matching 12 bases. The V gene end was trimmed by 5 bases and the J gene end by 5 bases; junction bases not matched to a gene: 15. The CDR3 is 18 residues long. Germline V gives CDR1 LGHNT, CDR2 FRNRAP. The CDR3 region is CASGPLLTSGGTEETQYF. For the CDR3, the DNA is TGTGCTAGTGGTCCCCTACTGACTAGCGGGGGAACCGAGGAGACCCAGTACTTC.

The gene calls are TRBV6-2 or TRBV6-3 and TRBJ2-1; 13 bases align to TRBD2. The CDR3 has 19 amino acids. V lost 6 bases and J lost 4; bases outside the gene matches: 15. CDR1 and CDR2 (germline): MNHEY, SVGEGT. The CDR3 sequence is CASSIGLAGVGGFYNEQFF. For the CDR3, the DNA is TGTGCCAGCAGCATAGGACTAGCGGGGGTTGGCGGCTTTTACAATGAGCAGTTCTTC.

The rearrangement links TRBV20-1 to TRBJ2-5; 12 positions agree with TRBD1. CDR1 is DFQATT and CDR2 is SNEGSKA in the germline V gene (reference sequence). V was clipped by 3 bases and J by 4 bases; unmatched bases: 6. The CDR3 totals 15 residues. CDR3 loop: CSASRGQGAGETQYF. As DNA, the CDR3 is TGCAGTGCTAGTAGGGGACAGGGGGCGGGAGAGACCCAGTACTTC.

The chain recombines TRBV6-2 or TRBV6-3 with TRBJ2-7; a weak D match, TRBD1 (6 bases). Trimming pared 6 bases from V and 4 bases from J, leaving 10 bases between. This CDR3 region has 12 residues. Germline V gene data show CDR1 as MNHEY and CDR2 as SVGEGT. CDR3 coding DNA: TGTGCCAGCAGCCAACAGGGTTACGAGCAGTACTTC. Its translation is CASSQQGYEQYF.

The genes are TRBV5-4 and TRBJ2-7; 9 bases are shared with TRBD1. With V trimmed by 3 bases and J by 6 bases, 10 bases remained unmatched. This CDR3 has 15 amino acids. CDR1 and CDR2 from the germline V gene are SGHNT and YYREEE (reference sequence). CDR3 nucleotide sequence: TGTGCCAGCAGCTCGGCGGGACAGGGTCCTTCCGAGCAGTACTTC. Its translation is CASSSAGQGPSEQYF. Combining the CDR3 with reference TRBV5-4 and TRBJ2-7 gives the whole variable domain ETGVTQSPTHLIKTRGQQVTLRCSSQSGHNTVSWYQQALGQGPQFIFQYYREEENGRGNFPPRFSGLQFPNYSSELNVNALELDDSALYLCASSSAGQGPSEQYFGPGTRLTVT.

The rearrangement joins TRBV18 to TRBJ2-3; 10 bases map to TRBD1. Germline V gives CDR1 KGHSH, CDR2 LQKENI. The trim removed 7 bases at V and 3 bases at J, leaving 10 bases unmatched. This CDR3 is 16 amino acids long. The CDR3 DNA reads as TGTGCCAGCTTAACCAGTGGGACAGGGGTGACAGATACGCAGTATTTT. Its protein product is CASLTSGTGVTDTQYF.

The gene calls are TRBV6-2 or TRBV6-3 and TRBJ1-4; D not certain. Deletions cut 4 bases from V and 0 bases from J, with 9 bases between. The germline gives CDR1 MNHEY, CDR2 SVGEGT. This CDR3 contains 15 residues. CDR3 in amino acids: CASSSLHATNEKLFF. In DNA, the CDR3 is TGTGCCAGCAGTTCGTTACACGCAACTAATGAAAAACTGTTTTTT.

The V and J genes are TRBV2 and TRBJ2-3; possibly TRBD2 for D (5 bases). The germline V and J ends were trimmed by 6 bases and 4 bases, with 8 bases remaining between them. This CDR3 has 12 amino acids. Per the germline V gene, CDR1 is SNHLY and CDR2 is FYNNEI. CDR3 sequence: CASSADSDTQYF. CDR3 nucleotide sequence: TGTGCCAGCAGCGCGGACTCAGATACGCAGTATTTT.

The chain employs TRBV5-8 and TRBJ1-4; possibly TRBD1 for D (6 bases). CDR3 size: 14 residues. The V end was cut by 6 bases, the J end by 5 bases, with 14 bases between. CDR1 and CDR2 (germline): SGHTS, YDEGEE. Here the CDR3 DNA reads TGTGCCAGCAACCTACAGGGATTAAATGAAAAACTGTTTTTT. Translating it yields CASNLQGLNEKLFF.

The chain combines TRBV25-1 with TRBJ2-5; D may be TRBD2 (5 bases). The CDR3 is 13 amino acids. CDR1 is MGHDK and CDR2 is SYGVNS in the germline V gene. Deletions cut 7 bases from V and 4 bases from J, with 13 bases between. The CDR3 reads CASTVRGRETQYF. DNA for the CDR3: TGTGCCAGCACCGTACGAGGGCGAGAGACCCAGTACTTC.

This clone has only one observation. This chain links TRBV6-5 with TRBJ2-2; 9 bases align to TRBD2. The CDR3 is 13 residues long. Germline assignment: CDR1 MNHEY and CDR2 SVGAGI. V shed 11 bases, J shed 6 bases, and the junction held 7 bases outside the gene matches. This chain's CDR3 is CAVRGGAAGELFF. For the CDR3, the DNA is TGTGCCGTGCGGGGGGGCGCGGCCGGGGAGCTGTTTTTT.

CDR3 in amino acids: CASSYLAGATNEKLFF. The CDR3 DNA follows: TGTGCCAGCAGTTACCTAGCGGGAGCAACTAATGAAAAACTGTTTTTT. The chain links TRBV6-5 to TRBJ1-4; D unresolved. Germline CDR1 MNHEY, CDR2 SVGAGI. The CDR3 is made up of 16 amino acids. Deletions cut 2 bases from V and 0 bases from J, with 10 bases between.

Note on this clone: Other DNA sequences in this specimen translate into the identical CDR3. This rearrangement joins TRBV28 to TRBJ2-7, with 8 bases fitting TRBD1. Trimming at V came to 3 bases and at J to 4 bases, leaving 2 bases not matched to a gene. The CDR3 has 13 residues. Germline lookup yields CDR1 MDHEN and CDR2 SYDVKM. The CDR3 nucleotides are TGTGCCAGCAGTTTTGACAGGGGATACGAGCAGTACTTC. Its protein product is CASSFDRGYEQYF.

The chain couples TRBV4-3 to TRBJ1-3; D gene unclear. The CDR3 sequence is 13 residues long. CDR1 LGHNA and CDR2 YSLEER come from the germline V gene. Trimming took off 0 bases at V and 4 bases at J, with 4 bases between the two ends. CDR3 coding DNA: TGCGCCAGCAGCCAAGATCTGGGAAACACCATATATTTT. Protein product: CASSQDLGNTIYF.

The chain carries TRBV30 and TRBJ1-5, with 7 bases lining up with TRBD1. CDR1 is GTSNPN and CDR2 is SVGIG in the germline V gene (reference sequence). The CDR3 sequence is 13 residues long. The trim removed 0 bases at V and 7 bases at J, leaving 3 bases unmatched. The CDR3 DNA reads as TGTGCCTGGAGTGTTGGGACAGACCAGCCCCAGCATTTT. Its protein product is CAWSVGTDQPQHF.